The 26 T cell receptor beta chains below all came from one sample that was sequenced in a study of T-cell memory formation after mild COVID-19. Using its own MiXCR run on the 5' RACE reads, TCRdb lists one record per CDR3 protein. The data contain about 190,000 distinct CDR3 sequences, about 10% of them singletons. Sequenced: PBMCs or a T cell subset sorted from them (not recorded which). The receptors were sampled from a man between 18 and 29 years old who had mild COVID-19 (a few samples of this study predate the infection). Cell type and time point are not known.

This clonotype was seen a handful of times. V is TRBV19 and J is TRBJ1-4; D gene unclear. V lost 9 bases and J 2 bases, leaving 7 bases between the germline ends. Germline CDR1 is LNHDA and CDR2 is SQIVND (reference sequence). CDR3 length equals 12 residues. For the CDR3, the DNA is TGTGCCAGCGTATCCACTAATGAAAAACTGTTTTTT. Protein product: CASVSTNEKLFF.

The sample holds a few counts of this clonotype. V and J are TRBV12-3 or TRBV12-4 and TRBJ2-3; 9 nucleotides line up with TRBD2. The trim removed 7 bases at V and 5 bases at J, leaving 10 bases unmatched. This CDR3 has 15 amino acids. DNA of the CDR3: TGTGCCAGCAACGACTGGGGCGGGGGGGTAGATACGCAGTATTTT. Amino acid sequence: CASNDWGGGVDTQYF.

The CDR3 loop reads CASSPPPRHIEQFF. The CDR3 DNA sequence: TGTGCCAGCTCACCACCCCCCCGACATATTGAGCAGTTCTTC. The chain joins TRBV18 to TRBJ2-1; D uncertain. V was clipped by 0 bases and J by 9 bases, with 12 bases between them. The CDR3 runs 14 residues. Germline V lookup: CDR1 KGHSH, CDR2 LQKENI.

This clonotype has ten or more counts. V and J are TRBV7-2 and TRBJ2-3, with 10 bases fitting TRBD1. The CDR3 loop spans 17 amino acids. V shed 5 bases and J 5 bases; nucleotides not matched to a gene: 13. Germline V gene sequence: CDR1 SGHTA, CDR2 FQGNSA. In DNA form, the CDR3 reads TGTGCCAGCAGCGACCGGGACAGGGGCTGGGGGGGAGATACGCAGTATTTT. This gives the protein CASSDRDRGWGGDTQYF.

The chain combines TRBV20-1 with TRBJ1-1; unclear D gene. Germline CDR1 is DFQATT and CDR2 is SNEGSKA (reference sequence). Between the trimmed V and J ends, which lost 0 bases and 6 bases, there was a span of 8 bases. CDR3 length equals 12 residues. The CDR3 reads CSAREGIAEAFF. DNA for the CDR3: TGCAGTGCTAGAGAGGGCATCGCTGAAGCTTTCTTT.

This clonotype turned up a few times. This chain links TRBV19 with TRBJ2-7, with a weak D call TRBD1 (7 bases). V lost 4 bases to trimming and J lost 1 base, with 17 bases between them. Germline V CDR1 and CDR2: LNHDA, SQIVND (reference sequence). The CDR3 has 16 amino acids. The CDR3 DNA reads as TGTGCCAGTAGTAGGGGAGGAGGGGGCGCATCCTACGAGCAGTACGTC. Residues: CASSRGGGGASYEQYV.

This clonotype was seen only a few times. The chain has TRBV6-2 or TRBV6-3 and TRBJ2-1; the D is unclear. Trimming pared 4 bases from V and 0 bases from J, leaving 10 bases between. There are 15 residues in the CDR3. Germline V CDR1 and CDR2: MNHEY, SVGEGT. CDR3 region: CASSFTFSSYNEQFF. The CDR3 DNA sequence: TGTGCCAGCAGTTTCACGTTTAGCTCCTACAATGAGCAGTTCTTC.

The J gene is TRBJ2-5, the V gene TRBV20-1; 11 bases fit TRBD1. CDR1 DFQATT and CDR2 SNEGSKA come from the germline V gene (reference sequence). This CDR3 region has 13 residues. V gave up 7 bases and J gave up 5 bases; unmatched junction bases: 6. In DNA form, the CDR3 reads TGCAGTGGGATGGACAGGGGGCAGGAGACCCAGTACTTC. Amino acids: CSGMDRGQETQYF.

Only a few counts were recorded for this clonotype. The rearrangement uses TRBV18 and TRBJ2-3; TRBD1 aligns across 9 bases. Germline CDR1 KGHSH, CDR2 LQKENI. The CDR3 runs 16 residues. Losses at the gene ends were 3 bases for V and 2 bases for J; bases not matched to a gene: 6. CDR3 amino acids: CASSPSDRGFTDTQYF. Here the CDR3 DNA reads TGTGCCAGCTCACCCTCGGACAGGGGATTCACAGATACGCAGTATTTT.

This clonotype was seen repeatedly, ten times or more. V is TRBV4-1 and J is TRBJ2-7, with D uncertain. V lost 0 bases to trimming and J lost 2 bases, with 11 bases between them. CDR1 is MGHRA, CDR2 YSYEKL, per germline. This CDR3 has 15 residues. The CDR3 DNA follows: TGCGCCAGCAGCCAAGATCGGAACGGCCCCTACGAGCAGTACTTC. Translation gives CASSQDRNGPYEQYF.

The J gene is TRBJ2-5, the V gene TRBV13; D call uncertain. CDR1 PRHDT and CDR2 FYEKMQ come from the germline V gene (reference sequence). This CDR3 has 13 amino acids. V lost 2 bases to trimming and J lost 5 bases, with 9 bases between them. In DNA, the CDR3 is TGTGCCAGCAGCTTATCGACGGTGGAGACCCAGTACTTC. Its translation is CASSLSTVETQYF.

This clonotype has a count of ten or more. The chain has TRBV5-1 and TRBJ1-2; possibly TRBD1 for D (5 bases). Germline values: CDR1 SGHRS, CDR2 YFSETQ. The CDR3 has 13 residues. Trimming cost V 5 bases and J 3 bases, with 11 bases left between them. This chain's CDR3 is CASSEGIDYGYTF. CDR3 in DNA: TGCGCCAGCAGTGAGGGGATCGACTATGGCTACACCTTC.

The rearrangement uses TRBV7-2 and TRBJ2-2; D is undetermined. The CDR3 runs to 13 residues. Trimming pared 4 bases from V and 4 bases from J, leaving 7 bases between. Per the germline V gene, CDR1 is SGHTA and CDR2 is FQGNSA. The CDR3 sequence: CASSYTRTGELFF. DNA for the CDR3: TGTGCCAGCAGCTATACTCGCACCGGGGAGCTGTTTTTT.

A few counts support this clonotype. V and J are TRBV27 and TRBJ2-7; no definite D call. This CDR3 contains 14 residues. Germline values: CDR1 MNHEY, CDR2 SMNVEV (reference sequence). Trimming cost V 0 bases and J 6 bases, with 12 bases left between them. In DNA, the CDR3 is TGTGCCAGCAGTTTATCTTCCGGTTTAGGCGAGCAGTACGTC. Protein product: CASSLSSGLGEQYV.

This clonotype turned up a few times. The gene calls are TRBV7-2 and TRBJ1-2, with TRBD1 matching over 10 bases. From germline, CDR1 is SGHTA and CDR2 FQGNSA. The CDR3 spans 17 residues. The J segment lost 7 bases and the V segment lost 4 bases, leaving 15 bases of the junction unmatched. The CDR3 bases are TGTGCCAGCAGCTCCAAAGAGCGACAGGGGGCTGGTTCTGGCTACACCTTC. As protein: CASSSKERQGAGSGYTF.

The rearrangement joins TRBV20-1 to TRBJ1-5; D uncertain. V lost 0 bases, J lost 3 bases, and 9 bases lay in between. The CDR3 spans 14 residues. CDR1 is DFQATT and CDR2 is SNEGSKA in the germline V gene (reference sequence). The CDR3 protein is CSARDPRANQPQHF. The CDR3 DNA follows: TGCAGTGCTAGAGATCCGCGGGCCAATCAGCCCCAGCATTTT.

The rearrangement links TRBV5-1 to TRBJ1-1, with D uncertain. The length of the CDR3 is 14 residues. Trimming pared 3 bases from V and 1 base from J, leaving 10 bases between. Germline loops: CDR1 SGHRS, CDR2 YFSETQ. CDR3 sequence: CASSSGPSNTEAFF. The CDR3 DNA sequence: TGCGCCAGCAGCTCAGGACCTTCGAACACTGAAGCTTTCTTT.

J is TRBJ1-1 and V is TRBV5-6, with 8 nucleotides matching TRBD1. Germline trimming cut 7 bases from V and 7 bases from J; bases unmatched to any gene: 21. The germline CDR1 and CDR2 sequences are SGHDT and YYEEEE. CDR3 length equals 17 residues. CDR3 in DNA: TGTGCCAGCGCACTCGGACAGGGATTGCTTTTGGGGGGTGAAGCTTTCTTT. Translated, it gives CASALGQGLLLGGEAFF.

In DNA form, the CDR3 reads TGCGCCAGCAGCCCGGGGGTGTGGGTCACTGAAGCTTTCTTT. Protein sequence: CASSPGVWVTEAFF. V is TRBV4-3 and J is TRBJ1-1; perhaps TRBD1 as D (5 bases). The ends were cut back, 4 bases at V and 4 bases at J, with 13 bases in the middle. This CDR3 contains 14 residues. Germline V gene data show CDR1 as LGHNA and CDR2 as YSLEER.

The CDR3 region is CASSRDQSSYNEQFF. DNA of the CDR3: TGTGCCAGCAGTCGGGACCAGAGCTCCTACAATGAGCAGTTCTTC. The chain uses TRBV6-2 or TRBV6-3 and TRBJ2-1; possibly TRBD1 or TRBD2 for D (5 bases each). The ends were cut back, 5 bases at V and 0 bases at J, with 11 bases in the middle. CDR1 is MNHEY and CDR2 is SVGEGT in the germline V gene. The CDR3 sequence is 15 residues long.

The V call is TRBV20-1, the J call TRBJ2-5; 7 nucleotides match TRBD1. Trimming cost V 5 bases and J 2 bases; bases outside gene matches: 2. CDR1 is DFQATT and CDR2 is SNEGSKA in the germline V gene (reference sequence). This CDR3 has 12 residues. The CDR3 sequence is CSASDRQETQYF. The DNA of the CDR3 is TGCAGTGCTTCGGACAGGCAAGAGACCCAGTACTTC.

The chain employs TRBV20-1 and TRBJ2-5, with D possibly matching TRBD1 (6 bases). Germline V lookup: CDR1 DFQATT, CDR2 SNEGSKA (reference sequence). The V end lost 0 bases, the J end lost 4 bases, and 15 bases lay between the germline ends. CDR3 length: 15 amino acids. CDR3 DNA sequence: TGCAGTGCTAGAGATCCCGTGACAGGCCGAGAGACCCAGTACTTC. Amino acids: CSARDPVTGRETQYF.

The chain links TRBV18 to TRBJ1-2; perhaps TRBD1 as D (6 bases). V was shortened by 6 bases and J by 5 bases, with 13 bases between the two germline ends. Germline V lookup: CDR1 KGHSH, CDR2 LQKENI. The CDR3 extends over 13 amino acids. CDR3 DNA sequence: TGTGCCAGCTCTGAGGACAGCTTATATGGCTACACCTTC. Residues: CASSEDSLYGYTF.

J is TRBJ1-2 and V is TRBV3-1, with D perhaps TRBD1 (5 bases). Trimming pared 4 bases from V and 5 bases from J, leaving 14 bases between. CDR1 LGHDT and CDR2 YNNKEL come from the germline V gene (reference sequence). There are 14 residues in the CDR3. CDR3 sequence (DNA): TGTGCCAGCAGCCCCCGGGGACCTTCTTATGGCTACACCTTC. Its protein is CASSPRGPSYGYTF.

This clonotype was recorded a few times. The chain carries TRBV6-2 or TRBV6-3 and TRBJ2-1; D is possibly TRBD1 (6 bases). The CDR3 is 18 amino acids. Germline V gene lookup returns CDR1 MNHEY and CDR2 SVGEGT. V dropped 7 bases and J dropped 0 bases, with 22 bases sitting between them. CDR3 amino acids: CASTPYNRDMSSYNEQFF. In DNA, the CDR3 is TGTGCCAGCACTCCATATAACCGGGACATGAGCTCCTACAATGAGCAGTTCTTC.

This sequence joins TRBV20-1 and TRBJ2-1; a possible D gene is TRBD2 (7 bases). Germline V gene data show CDR1 as DFQATT and CDR2 as SNEGSKA (reference sequence). The V end lost 8 bases, the J end lost 5 bases, and 25 bases lay between the germline ends. The CDR3 runs 16 residues. In nucleotides, the CDR3 is TGCAGTCCCTGGACTAGGACCAATCGGGGGCACAATGAGCAGTTCTTC. Translated, it gives CSPWTRTNRGHNEQFF.